Each of the 16 T cell receptor beta chains below was sequenced from the same sample in a study of cytomegalovirus exposure and HLA in healthy donors (dated by TCRdb to 2017 to 2019). Preparation of the library involved the immunoSEQ multiplex PCR assay. A mixture of 60 forward primers for TCR Vbeta segments and 13 reverse primers for TCR Jbeta segments was used in the multiplex PCR. The table was pulled from immuneACCESS by TCRdb, which kept in-frame rearrangements only. Such tables lose some clones; where checked, under half of the loss comes from unresolved V genes, and the rest has no known cause. In this sample the table shows about 120,000 clones, around 80% of which occur a single time. Around 5% of the sample is held by the ten biggest clonotypes. Sequenced input: PBMCs. These receptors were obtained from a man aged 25-45 years in good health and CMV-seropositive.

The chain recombines TRBV28 with TRBJ2-7, with TRBD1 as a possible D gene (6 bases). The CDR3 runs 15 residues. V lost 5 bases, J lost 3 bases, and 17 bases lay in between. Germline assignment: CDR1 MDHEN and CDR2 SYDVKM. CDR3 protein: CASSPRDGGYYEQYF. As DNA, the CDR3 is TGTGCCAGCAGTCCTAGGGATGGGGGCTACTACGAGCAGTACTTC.

This rearrangement joins TRBV30 to TRBJ1-1; 8 bases map to TRBD1. Germline-derived CDR1 and CDR2 are GTSNPN and SVGIG (reference sequence). V was pared by 1 base and J by 0 bases, with 1 base of the junction left unmatched. This CDR3 is built from 14 residues. The CDR3 coding sequence is TGTGCCTGGAGTGGGGACAGGCTGAACACTGAAGCTTTCTTT. This sequence encodes CAWSGDRLNTEAFF.

This clone showed up just a few times. CDR3 in amino acids: CASSPPGQGSDTQYF. The CDR3 nucleotides read TGTGCCAGCTCACCGCCGGGACAGGGATCAGATACGCAGTATTTT. The gene calls are TRBV18 and TRBJ2-3; 9 bases fit TRBD1. J lost 4 bases, V lost 3 bases, and 5 bases had no gene match. CDR1 KGHSH and CDR2 LQKENI come from the germline V gene. The CDR3 runs to 15 residues.

Comment on this clone: Within the sample, other DNA sequences also encode this same CDR3. The V call is TRBV30, the J call TRBJ1-1; 8 nucleotides line up with TRBD1. The V segment lost 5 bases and the J segment 0 bases; nucleotides outside the gene matches: 2. Germline V gives CDR1 GTSNPN, CDR2 SVGIG (reference sequence). This CDR3 contains 13 residues. CDR3 sequence reads: CAWGQGLNTEAFF. DNA for the CDR3: TGTGCCTGGGGACAGGGTTTGAACACTGAAGCTTTCTTT.

The rearrangement uses TRBV6-5 and TRBJ1-1, with 7 positions matching TRBD1. Germline V lookup: CDR1 MNHEY, CDR2 SVGAGI. The J segment lost 1 base and the V segment lost 6 bases, leaving 5 bases of the junction unmatched. The CDR3 length is 14 residues. CDR3 sequence reads: CASRADRRNTEAFF. CDR3 in DNA: TGTGCCAGCAGGGCGGACAGGCGGAACACTGAAGCTTTCTTT.

This CDR3 reads CASSLDGTSGGNTDTQYF. For the CDR3, the DNA is TGTGCCAGCAGCTTGGACGGGACTAGCGGGGGGAACACAGATACGCAGTATTTT. The chain joins TRBV5-4 to TRBJ2-3; 15 bases align to TRBD2. Germline trimming cut 0 bases from V and 2 bases from J; bases unmatched to any gene: 4. There are 18 residues in the CDR3. CDR1 is SGHNT and CDR2 is YYREEE in the germline V gene (reference sequence). Using reference TRBV5-4 and TRBJ2-3 for the parts outside the CDR3, the full variable domain is ETGVTQSPTHLIKTRGQQVTLRCSSQSGHNTVSWYQQALGQGPQFIFQYYREEENGRGNFPPRFSGLQFPNYSSELNVNALELDDSALYLCASSLDGTSGGNTDTQYFGPGTRLTVL.

This sequence joins TRBV5-4 and TRBJ2-5, with unresolved D. Per germline, CDR1 SGHNT and CDR2 YYREEE (reference sequence). This CDR3 is built from 12 residues. V was trimmed by 2 bases and J by 3 bases, leaving 5 bases between them. The DNA of the CDR3 is TGTGCCAGCAGCTTTGCGGAAGAGACCCAGTACTTC. It codes for CASSFAEETQYF.

The rearrangement joins TRBV29-1 to TRBJ2-7, with D possibly being TRBD1 (6 bases). V was pared by 4 bases and J by 2 bases, with 12 bases between. Per the germline V gene, CDR1 is SQVTM and CDR2 is ANQGSEA. CDR3 length: 13 residues. CDR3 region: CSVAQGTTYEQYF. CDR3 DNA: TGCAGCGTTGCCCAGGGGACGACCTACGAGCAGTACTTC.

The J gene is TRBJ1-2, the V gene TRBV2; D not certain. V lost 5 bases, J lost 1 base, and 5 bases lay in between. The length of the CDR3 is 12 residues. The germline CDR1 and CDR2 sequences are SNHLY and FYNNEI. CDR3 residues: CASSSINYGYTF. The CDR3 nucleotides read TGTGCCAGCAGTTCCATTAACTATGGCTACACCTTC.

This chain joins TRBV7-9 and TRBJ2-1; no clear D gene. CDR1 and CDR2 from the germline V gene are SEHNR and FQNEAQ (reference sequence). The CDR3 is 12 residues long. V shed 3 bases and J shed 6 bases, with 6 bases lying between them. CDR3 bases: TGTGCCAGCAGCTTGTCTAGCAATGAGCAGTTCTTC. It yields the protein CASSLSSNEQFF.

V usage is TRBV19 and J usage is TRBJ1-2; TRBD1 is a possible D gene (6 bases). Germline CDR1 LNHDA, CDR2 SQIVND (reference sequence). V dropped 6 bases and J dropped 2 bases, with 16 bases sitting between them. The CDR3 totals 15 residues. This chain's CDR3 is CASSPWGGPNYGYTF. In DNA form, the CDR3 reads TGTGCCAGTAGCCCGTGGGGGGGGCCCAACTATGGCTACACCTTC.

The chain links TRBV4-3 to TRBJ2-3; TRBD2 might be the D (5 bases). Germline assignment: CDR1 LGHNA and CDR2 YSLEER. The CDR3 covers 15 residues. Trimming removed 4 bases at V and 1 base at J, with 12 bases between. The DNA of the CDR3 is TGCGCCAGCAGCCGGGCACTAGGGCGCACAGATACGCAGTATTTT. This gives the protein CASSRALGRTDTQYF.

The chain joins TRBV29-1 to TRBJ1-2, with D possibly TRBD1 on 5 matching bases. This CDR3 has 12 residues. V gave up 0 bases and J gave up 4 bases, with 6 bases separating them. Germline values: CDR1 SQVTM, CDR2 ANQGSEA. The CDR3 DNA reads TGCAGCGTTGAAGACGGGGGCTATGGCTACACCTTC. It yields the protein CSVEDGGYGYTF.

The CDR3 protein is CASSFGDRSYEQYF. CDR3 nucleotide sequence: TGTGCCAGCAGCTTCGGGGACAGATCCTACGAGCAGTACTTC. The V call is TRBV5-4, the J call TRBJ2-7, with 7 bases fitting TRBD1. Losses at the gene ends were 2 bases for V and 1 base for J; bases not matched to a gene: 3. The V gene's germline CDR1 is SGHNT and CDR2 YYREEE (reference sequence). This CDR3 has 14 residues.

CDR3 sequence (DNA): TGTGCCTGGAGTGTACCCGGCAGGGCGAACACTGAAGCTTTCTTT. Its protein product is CAWSVPGRANTEAFF. The chain carries TRBV30 and TRBJ1-1; D perhaps matches TRBD1 (5 bases). Germline values: CDR1 GTSNPN, CDR2 SVGIG (reference sequence). CDR3 length equals 15 residues. Trimming left V 0 bases short and J 1 base short, with 12 bases between.

The V call is TRBV11-2, the J call TRBJ1-1, with D possibly TRBD1 on 5 matching bases. V lost 8 bases to trimming and J lost 0 bases, with 10 bases between them. The CDR3 has 13 residues. In germline, CDR1 is SGHAT, CDR2 FQNNGV. The CDR3 sequence is CASQGVMNTEAFF. The CDR3 bases are TGTGCCAGCCAAGGGGTCATGAACACTGAAGCTTTCTTT.